This T cell receptor (beta chain) was identified in a study of cytomegalovirus exposure and HLA in healthy donors (dated by TCRdb to the late 2010s). A note on the overall study: The 500 to 700 repertoires of the first cohort and the 110 or so validation repertoires were produced on the same platform, according to a later analysis. The study aimed to test whether signatures of past pathogen exposure could be identified by cataloging public T cell receptors. Along with the 666-subject first cohort, a separate validation cohort of about 110 different subjects was used. To predict cytomegalovirus infection status, the study combined high-throughput TCR immunosequencing, statistical association of individual TCRs with disease status, and machine learning. General findings and caveats noted by the study authors: A few of the identified cytomegalovirus-associated TCR beta chains were confirmed in vitro to be specific for cytomegalovirus antigens. A total of fewer than 200 TCR beta chains were listed by the study as associated with cytomegalovirus. Most TCR sequences were seen in very few donors, while some public TCRs were found in many individuals. The classifier was reported to diagnose cytomegalovirus status with high specificity and sensitivity in both the original cohort and the validation cohort. A later analysis had no HLA typing for the validation cohort, so co-occurrence there was scored across all 120 or so repertoires. The authors suggested that the approach could potentially be generalized to other disease states and immunological phenotypes. Of the cluster scores, 94% were above 0 in a later analysis, which found that TCRs clustered in the first cohort also tended to co-occur in the 95 to 150 validation repertoires.

At the junction V is shortened by 0 bases and J by 5 bases, with 8 bases in between. The CDR3, from cysteine to phenylalanine, totals 15 residues. Only the CDR3 DNA is retained, 45 bases long and in frame from the first base. According to the germline V gene, CDR1 reads WSHSY and CDR2 reads SAAADI. Library generation was performed with the immunoSEQ multiplex PCR assay. Per the authors' processing: A statistical classification framework was built for diagnosing cytomegalovirus status from the catalog of TCR beta chain sequences. Here the immuneACCESS table is served through TCRdb, limited to in-frame sequences with V and J called. Missing clones are a known gap in these copies; in checked studies unresolved V genes cover under half, and the rest lacks a known reason. V and J calls and clone size are given by that table; D and trimming were obtained from the DNA. This sample comprises some 130,000 clones, almost 90% of them detected only once. Clones ranked in the top ten supply around 1.5% of the sample.

Worth noting for this clone: Its antigen remains unidentified. Base qualities are not recorded, but no much larger clone differs from it by a single base.

The donors belonged to the validation cohort of over a hundred subjects, which was separate from the roughly 670-subject first cohort. This TCR derives from a man aged 25-40 years in good health and CMV-seronegative. Sequenced material: PBMCs. Recombination joined TRBV10-2 with TRBJ1-6; a tentative D call is TRBD1 (6 bases match). The CDR3: CASSESGQNNSPLHF. The DNA sequence is given as TGCGCCAGCAGTGAGTCCGGACAGAATAATTCACCCCTCCACTTT.